This entry lists 23 T cell receptor beta chains sequenced from one sample in a study of identifying expanded T cells in peripheral blood. Libraries were prepared by immunoSEQ multiplex PCR; TCRdb keeps only in-frame clonotypes and omits some of them. The sample holds fewer than 80,000 clones, approximately 83% seen once. The sample was blood. These receptors were collected from a person aged 18 to 75 in good health.

CDR3 DNA: TGTGCCAGCAGCTTAGACAGGGACCATTTCTTC. Protein sequence: CASSLDRDHFF. The V and J genes are TRBV7-7 and TRBJ2-1, with a possible D match to TRBD1 (6 bases). This CDR3 is built from 11 residues. The germline CDR1 and CDR2 sequences are SSHAT and FNYEAQ (reference sequence). Trimming cost V 1 base and J 16 bases, with 11 bases left between them.

A few counts support this clone. The chain combines TRBV2 with TRBJ1-6; unclear D gene. This CDR3 has 11 amino acids. The ends were cut back, 5 bases at V and 10 bases at J, with 6 bases in the middle. CDR1 and CDR2 from the germline V gene are SNHLY and FYNNEI. The CDR3, as DNA: TGTGCCAGCAGTCTTGACTCACCCCTCCACTTT. It codes for CASSLDSPLHF.

The chain is built from TRBV2 and TRBJ2-1; D is unclear. From germline, CDR1 is SNHLY and CDR2 FYNNEI. V dropped 2 bases and J dropped 13 bases, with 12 bases sitting between them. The CDR3 spans 12 residues. The CDR3 DNA sequence: TGTGCCAGCAGTGAATCCTGGGGTTCCCAGTTCTTC. Translating gives CASSESWGSQFF.

The sample holds a few counts of this clone. The rearrangement links TRBV6-1 to TRBJ1-2; the D is unclear. CDR1 is MNHNS and CDR2 is SASEGT in the germline V gene. The CDR3 extends over 11 amino acids. Trimming stripped 3 bases from V and 11 bases from J, with 10 bases between. In DNA, the CDR3 is TGTGCCAGCAGTGAGGTCGGGAGTTACACCTTC. It specifies CASSEVGSYTF.

This clone has ten or more counts. V usage is TRBV29-1 and J usage is TRBJ1-2; possible D gene TRBD1, 6 bases. The V gene's germline CDR1 is SQVTM and CDR2 ANQGSEA. The germline V and J ends were trimmed by 2 bases and 2 bases, with 9 bases remaining between them. The CDR3 consists of 13 residues. CDR3 sequence (DNA): TGCAGCGTTGAACGCCAGGGGAACTATGGCTACACCTTC. Amino acids: CSVERQGNYGYTF.

This chain links TRBV19 with TRBJ2-1; unclear D gene. This CDR3 contains 14 residues. V was clipped by 0 bases and J by 10 bases, with 13 bases between them. Looked up from germline, CDR1 is LNHDA and CDR2 is SQIVND (reference sequence). CDR3 amino acids: CASSIDQARGEQFF. The CDR3 DNA follows: TGTGCCAGTAGTATAGATCAAGCAAGAGGAGAGCAGTTCTTC.

The gene calls are TRBV7-6 and TRBJ2-7; possibly TRBD2 for D (6 bases). Germline CDR1 is SGHVS and CDR2 is FNYEAQ. The V gene lost 5 bases and the J gene lost 7 bases, with 15 bases spanning the gap. This CDR3 has 13 amino acids. The CDR3 protein is CASSIGDSREQYF. The DNA for the CDR3 is TGTGCCAGCAGCATAGGGGACTCCCGAGAGCAGTACTTC. Full variable domain (rest looked up from reference TRBV7-6 and TRBJ2-7): GAGVSQSPRYKVTKRGQDVALRCDPISGHVSLYWYRQALGQGPEFLTYFNYEAQQDKSGLPNDRFSAERPEGSISTLTIQRTEQRDSAMYRCASSIGDSREQYFGPGTRLTVT.

The chain combines TRBV7-7 with TRBJ2-1, with D tentatively TRBD1 (5 bases). Germline V gene lookup returns CDR1 SSHAT and CDR2 FNYEAQ (reference sequence). This CDR3 has 15 residues. Between the trimmed V and J ends, which lost 1 base and 7 bases, there was a span of 14 bases. Here the CDR3 reads CASSLGVQGRNEQFF. The CDR3 DNA is TGTGCCAGCAGCTTAGGGGTGCAGGGTAGGAATGAGCAGTTCTTC.

The chain carries TRBV9 and TRBJ1-6; 12 nucleotides agree with TRBD1. J was trimmed by 12 bases and V by 5 bases; bases with no gene match: 12. Per germline, CDR1 SGDLS and CDR2 YYNGEE. CDR3 length: 16 residues. CDR3 protein: CASSTKGQGAPGPLHF. CDR3 in DNA: TGTGCCAGCAGTACTAAGGGACAGGGGGCGCCGGGACCCCTCCACTTT.

CDR3 residues: CASSNTGKAWSPLHF. The CDR3 DNA is TGTGCCAGTAGTAACACAGGGAAGGCATGGTCACCCCTCCACTTT. J is TRBJ1-6 and V is TRBV19, with D possibly matching TRBD1 (6 bases). Germline V gene sequence: CDR1 LNHDA, CDR2 SQIVND (reference sequence). Trimming removed 4 bases from V and 10 bases from J, with 17 bases in between. This CDR3 is built from 15 residues.

The V call is TRBV19, the J call TRBJ2-3, with D tentatively TRBD2 (5 bases). CDR1 and CDR2 from the germline V gene are LNHDA and SQIVND (reference sequence). With 7 bases removed from V and 1 base from J, the gap between germline ends came to 18 bases. The CDR3 length is 16 residues. The CDR3 is CASKSSRRGGTDTQYF. The DNA of the CDR3 is TGTGCCAGTAAATCCTCCCGTCGGGGAGGCACAGATACGCAGTATTTT. The full variable domain, in which reference TRBV19 and TRBJ2-3 provide the parts outside the CDR3, is DGGITQSPKYLFRKEGQNVTLSCEQNLNHDAMYWYRQDPGQGLRLIYYSQIVNDFQKGDIAEGYSVSREKKESFPLTVTSAQKNPTAFYLCASKSSRRGGTDTQYFGPGTRLTVL.

V usage is TRBV7-8 and J usage is TRBJ2-4; 8 bases map to TRBD1. V was pared by 4 bases and J by 7 bases, with 15 bases of the junction left unmatched. The CDR3 is 17 amino acids. Per the germline V gene, CDR1 is SGHVS and CDR2 is FQNEAQ. CDR3 region: CASSYNGGGTGSNIQYF. CDR3 nucleotide sequence: TGTGCCAGCAGCTATAACGGAGGCGGGACAGGTTCGAACATTCAGTACTTC.

This clone was seen once. The V and J genes are TRBV30 and TRBJ1-2; D is unclear. V was cut by 0 bases and J by 3 bases, with 5 bases left in between. This CDR3 contains 12 residues. Germline V gene sequence: CDR1 GTSNPN, CDR2 SVGIG (reference sequence). The CDR3 here is CAWSVHDYGYTF. The CDR3 DNA sequence: TGTGCCTGGAGTGTACACGACTATGGCTACACCTTC.

The chain combines TRBV19 with TRBJ1-5; a possible D gene is TRBD1 (6 bases). Germline loops: CDR1 LNHDA, CDR2 SQIVND (reference sequence). The CDR3 is 14 residues long. Trimming left V 8 bases short and J 2 bases short, with 13 bases between. The CDR3 sequence: CASAGTRGNQPQHF. The CDR3 DNA is TGTGCCAGTGCCGGGACAAGGGGCAATCAGCCCCAGCATTTT. Drawing the rest from reference TRBV19 and TRBJ1-5, the complete variable domain is DGGITQSPKYLFRKEGQNVTLSCEQNLNHDAMYWYRQDPGQGLRLIYYSQIVNDFQKGDIAEGYSVSREKKESFPLTVTSAQKNPTAFYLCASAGTRGNQPQHFGDGTRLSIL.

This chain connects TRBV5-5 to TRBJ1-3, with D tentatively TRBD1 (6 bases). The germline V gene has CDR1 SGHKS and CDR2 YYEKEE (reference sequence). This CDR3 spans 19 amino acids. The V end lost 0 bases, the J end lost 0 bases, and 19 bases lay between the germline ends. The CDR3 spells CASSLVGTDSPHSGNTIYF. Written as DNA, the CDR3 is TGTGCCAGCAGCTTGGTAGGGACGGACAGCCCTCACTCTGGAAACACCATATATTTT.

The chain employs TRBV9 and TRBJ2-1; perhaps TRBD2 as D (5 bases). V lost 3 bases to trimming and J lost 1 base, with 14 bases between them. The V gene's germline CDR1 is SGDLS and CDR2 YYNGEE. The CDR3 extends over 16 amino acids. The CDR3 here is CASSASDYRSYNEQFF. The CDR3 region has the DNA TGTGCCAGCAGCGCTTCCGACTACCGGTCCTACAATGAGCAGTTCTTC.

This chain uses TRBV5-8 with TRBJ1-2; 7 bases are a match to TRBD1. V was pared by 5 bases and J by 3 bases, with 10 bases of the junction left unmatched. Germline CDR1 is SGHTS and CDR2 is YDEGEE. This CDR3 contains 15 residues. CDR3 sequence: CASRRRQGTDYGYTF. CDR3 DNA: TGTGCCAGCAGACGAAGACAGGGTACCGACTATGGCTACACCTTC.

The chain joins TRBV7-7 to TRBJ1-5; the D is unclear. This CDR3 is 17 amino acids long. Trimming shortened V by 11 bases and J by 1 base, and 24 bases separated the two germline ends. Germline loops: CDR1 SSHAT, CDR2 FNYEAQ (reference sequence). CDR3 residues: CAALVGCAAGSNQPQHF. The CDR3 DNA reads as TGTGCCGCCCTCGTAGGCTGCGCGGCGGGGAGCAATCAGCCCCAGCATTTT.

This rearrangement joins TRBV15 to TRBJ1-2, with 10 bases identical to TRBD1. Germline V gene sequence: CDR1 LNHNV, CDR2 YYDKDF (reference sequence). J gave up 8 bases and V 1 base, and 4 bases lay outside the gene matches. This CDR3 is built from 14 residues. The CDR3 loop is CATSRARDRGGYTF. As DNA, the CDR3 is TGTGCCACCAGCAGAGCGAGGGACAGGGGCGGCTACACCTTC.

The CDR3 bases are TGTGCCAGTAGTACCGGGACAGGGGGCAATGAAAAACTGTTTTTT. This encodes CASSTGTGGNEKLFF. V is TRBV19 and J is TRBJ1-4; the match to TRBD1 covers 12 bases. V shed 4 bases and J 5 bases; nucleotides not matched to a gene: 2. The CDR3 has 15 amino acids. Germline V CDR1 and CDR2: LNHDA, SQIVND (reference sequence).

The chain has TRBV29-1 and TRBJ2-1; D is unclear. Germline V gives CDR1 SQVTM, CDR2 ANQGSEA. Trimming took off 7 bases at V and 0 bases at J, with 10 bases between the two ends. The CDR3 runs to 13 residues. CDR3: CSARLRSYNEQFF. In DNA form, the CDR3 reads TGCAGCGCCCGACTCCGCTCCTACAATGAGCAGTTCTTC.

V usage is TRBV7-2 and J usage is TRBJ2-1; D perhaps matches TRBD2 (6 bases). Trimming pared 5 bases from V and 8 bases from J, leaving 19 bases between. Germline CDR1 is SGHTA and CDR2 is FQGNSA. The CDR3 totals 15 residues. CDR3 residues: CASSQRRGGGDEQFF. The CDR3 DNA is TGTGCCAGCAGCCAGAGGCGAGGTGGAGGGGATGAGCAGTTCTTC.

The J gene is TRBJ1-2, the V gene TRBV7-3; D remains ambiguous. CDR1 and CDR2 (germline): SGHTA, FQGTGA. V shed 2 bases and J shed 2 bases, with 6 bases lying between them. The CDR3 sequence is 13 residues long. The CDR3 DNA follows: TGTGCCAGCAGCTTACACCAAAACTATGGCTACACCTTC. Translation: CASSLHQNYGYTF.